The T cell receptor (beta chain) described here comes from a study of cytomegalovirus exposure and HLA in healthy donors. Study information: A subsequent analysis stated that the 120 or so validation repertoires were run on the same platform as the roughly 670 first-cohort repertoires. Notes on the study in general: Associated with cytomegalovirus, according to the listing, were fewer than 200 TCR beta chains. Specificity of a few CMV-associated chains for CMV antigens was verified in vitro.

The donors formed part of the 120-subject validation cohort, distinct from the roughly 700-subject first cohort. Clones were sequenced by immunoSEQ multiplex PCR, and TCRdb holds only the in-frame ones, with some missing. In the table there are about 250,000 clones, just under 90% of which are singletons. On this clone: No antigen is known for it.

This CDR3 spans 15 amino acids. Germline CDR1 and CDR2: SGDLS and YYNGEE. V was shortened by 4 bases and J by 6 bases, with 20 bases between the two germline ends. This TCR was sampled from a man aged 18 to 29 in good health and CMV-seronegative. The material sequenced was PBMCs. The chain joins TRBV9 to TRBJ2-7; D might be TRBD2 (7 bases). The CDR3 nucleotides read TGTGCCAGCAGCCATCCAGCGGGACACGCAAGCGAGCAGTACTTC. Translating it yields CASSHPAGHASEQYF.